The 10 T cell receptor beta chains listed next were all sequenced from one sample in a study of CD8 T cells in Susac syndrome. RNA in amounts of roughly 0.45 to 1 ug was reverse transcribed with random hexamers. TCRdb passed the immunoSEQ multiplex PCR reads through MiXCR, listing each CDR3 protein once. The sample has 250,000 to 300,000 distinct CDR3 sequences, about 85% seen once; the top ten hold around 0.11%. Sequencing used CD8+ T cells from PBMCs. The receptor source for this set is a human donor with multiple sclerosis.

This clonotype was observed once. The chain joins TRBV12-3 or TRBV12-4 to TRBJ2-1, with unresolved D. The CDR3 is 13 amino acids. Trimming cost V 0 bases and J 9 bases, with 9 bases left between them. This chain's CDR3 is CASSLARKVEQFF. The CDR3 coding sequence is TGTGCCAGCAGTTTAGCGAGGAAGGTTGAGCAGTTCTTC.

The chain has TRBV9 and TRBJ2-1, with unresolved D. Trimming shortened V by 2 bases and J by 8 bases, and 20 bases separated the two germline ends. The CDR3 spans 16 residues. The V gene's germline CDR1 is SGDLS and CDR2 YYNGEE. CDR3 sequence reads: CASSVRPTGVEDEQFF. As DNA, the CDR3 is TGTGCCAGCAGCGTCCGACCGACGGGCGTAGAGGATGAGCAGTTCTTC. Full variable domain (missing parts from reference TRBV9 and TRBJ2-1): DSGVTQTPKHLITATGQRVTLRCSPRSGDLSVYWYQQSLDQGLQFLIQYYNGEERAKGNILERFSAQQFPDLHSELNLSSLELGDSALYFCASSVRPTGVEDEQFFGPGTRLTVL.

The V and J genes are TRBV9 and TRBJ2-7; 8 bases line up with TRBD1. The V and J ends lost 0 bases and 5 bases, in that order; junction bases with no gene match: 7. CDR1 and CDR2 (germline): SGDLS, YYNGEE. This CDR3 comprises 15 residues. CDR3 protein: CASSVAGTGVHEQYF. Written as DNA, the CDR3 is TGTGCCAGCAGCGTAGCGGGGACAGGCGTTCACGAGCAGTACTTC. Supplemented by reference TRBV9 and TRBJ2-7, the full variable domain reads DSGVTQTPKHLITATGQRVTLRCSPRSGDLSVYWYQQSLDQGLQFLIQYYNGEERAKGNILERFSAQQFPDLHSELNLSSLELGDSALYFCASSVAGTGVHEQYFGPGTRLTVT.

The CDR3 coding sequence is TGCGCCAGCAGATGGGCTAGCGGGAACGCAGATACGCAGTATTTT. It specifies CASRWASGNADTQYF. This chain uses TRBV5-1 with TRBJ2-3; 9 positions agree with TRBD2. With 5 bases clipped from V and 4 bases from J, the junction kept 8 bases outside the gene matches. CDR3 length: 15 residues. Germline assignment: CDR1 SGHRS and CDR2 YFSETQ. The full variable domain, rest sourced from reference TRBV5-1 and TRBJ2-3, is KAGVTQTPRYLIKTRGQQVTLSCSPISGHRSVSWYQQTPGQGLQFLFEYFSETQRNKGNFPGRFSGRQFSNSRSEMNVSTLELGDSALYLCASRWASGNADTQYFGPGTRLTVL.

The gene calls are TRBV28 and TRBJ2-4, with 8 bases fitting TRBD2. The CDR3 length is 14 residues. After removal of 2 bases from V and 8 bases from J, the junction contained 5 bases not matched to a gene. CDR1 and CDR2 (germline): MDHEN, SYDVKM. The CDR3 reads CASSLAGGGDIQYF. DNA of the CDR3: TGTGCCAGCAGTTTAGCGGGAGGAGGAGACATTCAGTACTTC.

The rearrangement joins TRBV15 to TRBJ2-1; D is ambiguous. The CDR3 contains 14 residues. Looked up from germline, CDR1 is LNHNV and CDR2 is YYDKDF (reference sequence). The V gene lost 0 bases and the J gene lost 6 bases, with 9 bases spanning the gap. The CDR3 DNA is TGTGCCACCAGCAGAGAGGCTGCCGGCAATGAGCAGTTCTTC. It specifies CATSREAAGNEQFF.

The chain combines TRBV5-6 with TRBJ1-2; no clear D gene. Germline V lookup: CDR1 SGHDT, CDR2 YYEEEE. This CDR3 has 14 residues. The V end was cut by 3 bases, the J end by 4 bases, with 13 bases between. The CDR3 region is CASSWSEALYGYTF. CDR3 nucleotides: TGTGCCAGCAGCTGGAGCGAGGCGCTCTATGGCTACACCTTC.

This clonotype was detected only once. This chain joins TRBV30 and TRBJ2-5; TRBD2 agrees at 7 bases. The CDR3 is 15 amino acids. CDR1 GTSNPN and CDR2 SVGIG come from the germline V gene (reference sequence). V shed 3 bases and J 5 bases; nucleotides not matched to a gene: 12. CDR3 sequence: CAWRVPRDGGETQYF. The CDR3 DNA reads TGTGCCTGGAGAGTCCCCAGGGACGGGGGGGAGACCCAGTACTTC.

This rearrangement joins TRBV6-5 to TRBJ2-7; D uncertain. CDR1 and CDR2 from the germline V gene are MNHEY and SVGAGI. Trimming took 0 bases from V and 2 from J, leaving 8 bases between them. This CDR3 region has 14 residues. In DNA form, the CDR3 reads TGTGCCAGCAGTTACTCCCGGGCGGCCTACGAGCAGTACTTC. This codes for CASSYSRAAYEQYF.

The chain joins TRBV6-5 to TRBJ2-7; perhaps D is TRBD1 or TRBD2 (5 bases each). Germline V gives CDR1 MNHEY, CDR2 SVGAGI. This CDR3 comprises 14 residues. The V end was cut by 6 bases, the J end by 4 bases, with 16 bases between. CDR3 coding DNA: TGTGCCAGCAGAATTCCGGGGCTAGAATACGAGCAGTACTTC. This encodes CASRIPGLEYEQYF.